The text below deals with one T cell receptor beta chain. In the original workflow: Amplification from reference gene primers served as the basis for estimated nucleated cell counts. The method was immunoSEQ multiplex PCR; TCRdb's version includes in-frame clones alone and lacks a portion of them. The DNA was the basis for D and trimming; V, J and clone size are from that table. The sample yields about 190,000 clones, 65% to 80% seen once. After removal of 7 bases from V and 8 bases from J, the junction contained 15 bases not matched to a gene. The CDR3 has 16 residues. Germline V gene sequence: CDR1 MDHEN, CDR2 SYDVKM. The record originates from a study of blood T cell repertoires in COVID-19. Across the study: COVID-19 samples collected from the United States, Italy and Spain covered acute and convalescent phases. In each case, the material was cDNA or gDNA derived from T cells, B-cell-depleted T cells, or PBMCs.

Sequencing was performed on peripheral blood. This rearrangement joins TRBV28 to TRBJ1-2; 11 bases are a match to TRBD1. The TCR was taken from a woman between 50 and 59 years old with acute or convalescent COVID-19. The CDR3 reads CASNQLPGTGGGGYTF. CDR3 DNA sequence: TGTGCCAGCAACCAGCTTCCCGGGACAGGGGGTGGCGGCTACACCTTC.